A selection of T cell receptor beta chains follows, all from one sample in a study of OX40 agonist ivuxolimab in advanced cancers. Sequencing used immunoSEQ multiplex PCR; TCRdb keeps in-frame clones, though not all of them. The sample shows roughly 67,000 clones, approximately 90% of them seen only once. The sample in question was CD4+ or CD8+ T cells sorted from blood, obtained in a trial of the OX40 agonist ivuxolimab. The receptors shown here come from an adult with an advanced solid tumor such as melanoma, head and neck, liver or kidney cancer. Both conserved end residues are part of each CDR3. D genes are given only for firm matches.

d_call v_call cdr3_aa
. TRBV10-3 CAISVDSGYEQYF
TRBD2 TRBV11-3 CASSSRLAGVDTQYF
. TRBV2 CASSEATGGSTDTQYF
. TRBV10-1 CASSESVAARSYNEQFF
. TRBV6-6 CASSYSLGAVNGYTF
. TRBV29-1 CSGRGPPGELFF
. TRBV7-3 CASSLARGNEQFF
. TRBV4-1 CASSRSGGALTEAFF
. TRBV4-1 CASSQDERSEQYF
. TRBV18 CASSPAASSYEQYF
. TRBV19 CASSTPGRVYEQYF
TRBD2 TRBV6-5 CASSYGTSRYNEQFF
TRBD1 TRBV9 CASSVEAGTGSPYEQYF
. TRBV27 CASSIQRGGYSEAFF
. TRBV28 CASSSDTFYEQYF
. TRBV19 CASQRQASSGNTIYF
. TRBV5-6 CASSLGNPGTAYGYTF
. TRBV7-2 CASSLVIEPTYEQYF
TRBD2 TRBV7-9 CASSLRSPGLATTGELFF
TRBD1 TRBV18 CASSPPGTGGQNPYGYTF
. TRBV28 CASRIWSGAKETQYF
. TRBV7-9 CASSLAGEGTGELFF
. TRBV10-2 CASSGRDPNTGELFF
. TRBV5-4 CASSLGGPTDTQYF
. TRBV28 CASSWGGVTTQYF
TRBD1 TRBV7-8 CASSLVGTGGGVNYGYTF
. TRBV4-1 CASSQTIVGGGAEAFF
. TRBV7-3 CASSLDSTIAEQFF
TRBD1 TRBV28 CASSSGQGVGYGYTF
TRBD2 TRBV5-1 CASSLAGASSGSSGEQFF
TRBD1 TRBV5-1 CASSPRTGNEQYF
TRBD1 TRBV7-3 CASSLRQGGNTQYF
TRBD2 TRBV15 CATSRDSAASGTYEQYF
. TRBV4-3 CASSQEAVHSNQPQHF
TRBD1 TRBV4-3 CASSQESWTGGFNEQFF
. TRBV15 CATSRDGPRVGTGELFF
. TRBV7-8 CASSFFRSDTQYF
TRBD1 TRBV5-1 CASSQGDSLTNTQYF
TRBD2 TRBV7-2 CASSGTSGRAAYEQYF
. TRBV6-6 CASTSGTSVYGYTF
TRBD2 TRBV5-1 CASRTVTSYTDTQYF
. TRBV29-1 CSVMNTEAFF
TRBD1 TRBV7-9 CASSPSTGSTQPQHF
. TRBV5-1 CASSLVRTSGELFF
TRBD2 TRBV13 CASSSTSGPFTDTQYF
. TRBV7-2 CASSLSGASYGYTF
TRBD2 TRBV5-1 CASSFLSGGQTQYF
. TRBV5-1 CASSLGQENSPLHF
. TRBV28 CASSLEGPGYEQYF
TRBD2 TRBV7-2 CASSKGLGLAGGYEQYF
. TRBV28 CASSFLARAYEQYF
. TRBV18 CASSPRQLANTGELFF
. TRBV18 CASSPPFGGMNTEAFF